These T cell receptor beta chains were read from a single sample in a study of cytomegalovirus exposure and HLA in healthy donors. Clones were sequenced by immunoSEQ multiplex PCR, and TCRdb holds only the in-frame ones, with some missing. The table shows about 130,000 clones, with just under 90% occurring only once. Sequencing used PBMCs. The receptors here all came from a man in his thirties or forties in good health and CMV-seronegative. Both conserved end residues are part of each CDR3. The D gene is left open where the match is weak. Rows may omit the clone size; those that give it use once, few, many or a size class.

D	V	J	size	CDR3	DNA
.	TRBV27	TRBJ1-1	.	CASSPPTGTFNTEAFF	TGTGCCAGCAGTCCCCCTACCGGGACATTCAACACTGAAGCTTTCTTT
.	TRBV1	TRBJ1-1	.	CTSSQDMRGQGAEGTEAFF	TGCACCAGCAGCCAAGATATGAGGGGACAGGGGGCTGAAGGGACTGAAGCTTTCTTT
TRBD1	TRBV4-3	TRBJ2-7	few	CASSQGTGHTYEQYF	TGCGCCAGCAGCCAAGGGACAGGTCACACCTACGAGCAGTACTTC
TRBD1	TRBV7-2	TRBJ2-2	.	CASSLPGQGPNRELFF	TGTGCCAGCAGTTTACCGGGACAGGGCCCGAATCGGGAGCTGTTTTTT
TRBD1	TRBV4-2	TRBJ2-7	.	CASSQATGGAYEQYF	TGTGCCAGCAGCCAGGCCACAGGGGGAGCCTACGAGCAGTACTTC
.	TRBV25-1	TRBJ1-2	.	CASSETDSYGYTF	TGTGCCAGCAGTGAAACAGACAGTTATGGCTACACCTTC
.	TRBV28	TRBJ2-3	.	CASVAPVAADTQYF	TGTGCCAGCGTTGCCCCAGTGGCCGCAGATACGCAGTATTTT
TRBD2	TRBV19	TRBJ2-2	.	CASTSAGLANTGELFF	TGTGCCAGTACTTCTGCCGGACTAGCGAACACCGGGGAGCTGTTTTTT
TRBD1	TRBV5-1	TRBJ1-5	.	CASSPTGNVQPQHF	TGCGCCAGCAGCCCGACAGGGAACGTTCAGCCCCAGCATTTT
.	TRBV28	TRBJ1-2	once	CATPNPGHNYGYTF	TGTGCCACCCCAAATCCAGGACATAACTATGGCTACACCTTC
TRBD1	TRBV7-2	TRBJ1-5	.	CASSAQGSQPQHF	TGTGCCAGCAGCGCACAGGGGAGTCAGCCCCAGCATTTT
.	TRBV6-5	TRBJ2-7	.	CASSYGGEAYEQYF	TGTGCCAGCAGTTACGGTGGAGAGGCCTACGAGCAGTACTTC
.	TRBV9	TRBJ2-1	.	CASSVAAGRIYNEQFF	TGTGCCAGCAGCGTAGCCGCAGGGCGAATCTACAATGAGCAGTTCTTC
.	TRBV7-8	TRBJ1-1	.	CASSSISVISTEAFF	TGTGCCAGCAGCTCCATCTCGGTTATCTCCACTGAAGCTTTCTTT
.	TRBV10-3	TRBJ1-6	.	CAISENGNSPLHF	TGTGCCATCAGTGAGAACGGTAATTCACCCCTCCACTTT
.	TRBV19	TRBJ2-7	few	CATGTPYEQYF	TGTGCCACCGGGACACCTTACGAGCAGTACTTC
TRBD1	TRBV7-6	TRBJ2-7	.	CASSPGTAGYEQYF	TGTGCCAGCAGCCCAGGGACAGCCGGCTACGAGCAGTACTTC
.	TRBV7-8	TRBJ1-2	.	CASSLVHPSGYGYTF	TGTGCCAGCAGCTTAGTACACCCCTCGGGCTATGGCTACACCTTC
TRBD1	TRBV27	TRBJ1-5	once	CASSPKGQGAVGQPQHF	TGTGCCAGCAGTCCCAAAGGGCAGGGGGCTGTGGGGCAGCCCCAGCATTTT
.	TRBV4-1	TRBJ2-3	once	CASSQDYSTDTQYF	TGCGCCAGCAGCCAAGATTATAGCACAGATACGCAGTATTTT
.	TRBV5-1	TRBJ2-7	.	CASSLAGAGTEQYF	TGCGCCAGCAGCTTGGCAGGGGCCGGGACCGAGCAGTACTTC
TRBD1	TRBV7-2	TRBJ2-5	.	CASSTQDRGQETQYF	TGTGCCAGCAGCACTCAGGACAGGGGGCAAGAGACCCAGTACTTC
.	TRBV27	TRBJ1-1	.	CASSFQGPMNTEAFF	TGTGCCAGCAGTTTCCAGGGCCCAATGAACACTGAAGCTTTCTTT
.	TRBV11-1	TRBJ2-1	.	CASSLARGNEQFF	TGTGCCAGCAGCTTAGCAAGGGGCAATGAGCAGTTCTTC
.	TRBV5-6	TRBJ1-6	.	CASSLRASGGSPLHF	TGTGCCAGCAGCTTGAGGGCGTCGGGGGGTTCACCCCTCCACTTT
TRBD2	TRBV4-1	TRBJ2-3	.	CASSLTYLTSQDTQYF	TGCGCCAGCAGCCTGACGTACCTGACTAGCCAAGATACGCAGTATTTT